This T cell receptor (beta chain) comes out of a study of CD8 T cells in ankylosing spondylitis. Study results and limitations: The study looked at matched synovial fluid samples from ankylosing spondylitis patients. Disease-linked clones were reported to be significantly enriched there.

On this clonotype itself: Its antigen remains unknown.

TCRdb processed the 5' RACE reads anew with MiXCR; each CDR3 protein has one entry. The repertoire holds just over 150,000 distinct CDR3 sequences, with around 18% as singletons. Germline V gives CDR1 MDHEN, CDR2 SYDVKM. This CDR3 region has 12 residues. Trimming took 8 bases from V and 4 from J, leaving 11 bases between them. This sequence joins TRBV28 and TRBJ1-2; the D gene is possibly TRBD1 (6 bases). The specimen was blood, either unsorted or a sorted T cell fraction (not recorded which). The sequence was obtained from a male donor with ankylosing spondylitis or in good health (not recorded which). The CDR3 bases are TGTGCCAGCTTTGACAGGAGCTATGGCTACACCTTC. Residues: CASFDRSYGYTF.